Below are 3 T cell receptor beta chains sequenced from a single sample in a study of CD8+CD57+ T cells in acquired aplastic anemia. Study results and limitations: Against the total CD4+ and CD8+ pools, patient CD8+CD57+ cells had lower diversity.

Sequencing was done on patients that had shown CD8+CD57+ cell expansion by flow cytometry. Their recognized antigens are unknown. Genomic DNA templated the TCR beta VDJ and CDR3 profiling. TCRdb called the reads again in MiXCR, with one record for every CDR3 protein. The sample has about 18,000 distinct CDR3 sequences; around two fifths are singletons. Sequencing was carried out using CD8+CD57+ T cells sorted from PBMCs. Sample subset: bead-enriched CD8+CD57+ effector memory T cells from SAA patients. Receptors were obtained from a human donor with aplastic anemia.

This clonotype was seen just once. This chain joins TRBV20-1 and TRBJ1-2; TRBD1 agrees at 8 bases. Trimming removed 7 bases from V and 0 bases from J; junction bases left unmatched: 13. Germline CDR1 DFQATT, CDR2 SNEGSKA (reference sequence). The CDR3 has 16 amino acids. CDR3 loop: CSVGPGGQATNYGYTF. Here the CDR3 DNA reads TGCAGTGTCGGACCTGGGGGACAGGCGACTAACTATGGCTACACCTTC.

The rearrangement joins TRBV11-1 to TRBJ2-2; D not resolved. Trimming pared 3 bases from V and 1 base from J, leaving 12 bases between. From germline, CDR1 is SGHAT and CDR2 FQDESV (reference sequence). The CDR3 spans 16 residues. The CDR3 DNA reads as TGTGCCAGCAGCTTGCGGCCCGCGAAGAACACCGGGGAGCTGTTTTTT. The encoded protein is CASSLRPAKNTGELFF.

This chain joins TRBV5-1 and TRBJ2-2; no definite D call. Germline assignment: CDR1 SGHRS and CDR2 YFSETQ. Trimming pared 2 bases from V and 6 bases from J, leaving 5 bases between. CDR3 size: 12 residues. CDR3 loop: CASSFNAGELFF. In nucleotides, the CDR3 is TGCGCCAGCAGCTTCAACGCCGGGGAGCTGTTTTTT.